Sample share makes the clone carrying this TCR beta chain medium-sized. Its antigen is still unknown. Germline-derived CDR1 and CDR2 are SGDLS and YYNGEE. This CDR3 has 14 amino acids. V was shortened by 3 bases and J by 1 base, with 10 bases between the two germline ends. The data derive from a study of neurological immune-mediated disorders. Study outcomes and limitations: Sharing of CDR3 amino acid sequences among expanded clones across subjects was absent, suggesting private repertoires in all groups.

The authors produced cDNA by 5'RACE using 10-nucleotide random UMIs. From the 5' RACE reads, TCRdb called clonotypes with MiXCR, one entry per CDR3 protein. Counted here are 50,000 to 70,000 distinct CDR3 sequences, 3% to 3.5% occurring once; the ten biggest clones make up roughly 3.7%. This rearrangement joins TRBV9 to TRBJ1-1; D is possibly TRBD1 (6 bases). The material sequenced was PBMCs. The sequence derives from a man aged 40-55 years with multiple sclerosis. DNA for the CDR3: TGTGCCAGCAGCGAACAGGGATCGAACACTGAAGCTTTCTTT. Its translation: CASSEQGSNTEAFF.